A single sample is the source of the 29 T cell receptor beta chains below, sequenced in a study of beta chain features in type 1 diabetes. The antigens these receptors bind are not known. The isolated RNA, all of it, was reverse transcribed, so expressed TCRB transcripts were what got sequenced. TCRdb's copy holds only in-frame clones and misses some; the assay was immunoSEQ multiplex PCR. The sample lists about 740,000 clones, roughly an eighth occurring once. Study results and caveats: Among patients with Type 1 diabetes, TCRB CDR3s were moderately but significantly shorter in every one of the four CD4+ subsets.

The sample consisted of naive CD4+ T cells from blood. The receptors were sampled from a man younger than 35 with type 1 diabetes.

The chain joins TRBV19 to TRBJ1-1, with D uncertain. This CDR3 region has 14 residues. Germline lookup yields CDR1 LNHDA and CDR2 SQIVND (reference sequence). Trimming cost V 5 bases and J 1 base, with 11 bases left between them. The CDR3 reads CASSLVQANTEAFF. The CDR3 DNA follows: TGTGCCAGTAGTCTAGTCCAGGCGAACACTGAAGCTTTCTTT.

The table lists this clone with a few counts. The rearrangement links TRBV14 to TRBJ2-7; a possible D gene is TRBD2 (5 bases). Germline CDR1 and CDR2: SGHDN and FVKESK. This CDR3 spans 13 amino acids. Trimming removed 1 base from V and 3 bases from J, with 7 bases in between. CDR3 bases: TGTGCCAGCAGCCAAGGTCGGGGCTACGAGCAGTACTTC. It encodes CASSQGRGYEQYF.

This clone turned up a few times. The chain couples TRBV6-1 to TRBJ2-1; perhaps D is TRBD1 or TRBD2 (5 bases each). The CDR3 has 15 residues. Per the germline V gene, CDR1 is MNHNS and CDR2 is SASEGT. V was shortened by 6 bases and J by 2 bases, with 14 bases between the two germline ends. CDR3 bases: TGTGCCAGCAGGGCAGCAGGGAGCCCCTACAATGAGCAGTTCTTC. It encodes CASRAAGSPYNEQFF.

This clone was counted between two and nine times. V is TRBV9 and J is TRBJ1-2; D gene ambiguous. The germline V gene has CDR1 SGDLS and CDR2 YYNGEE. Trimming took 4 bases from V and 1 from J, leaving 11 bases between them. The CDR3 spans 14 residues. Here the CDR3 reads CASSPRHLNYGYTF. CDR3 nucleotides: TGTGCCAGCAGCCCCCGACACCTTAACTATGGCTACACCTTC.

This rearrangement joins TRBV6-1 to TRBJ1-2; 8 bases line up with TRBD1. With V trimmed by 1 base and J by 6 bases, 7 bases remained unmatched. The CDR3 length is 15 residues. The germline gives CDR1 MNHNS, CDR2 SASEGT. CDR3 amino acids: CASSEVTGEFHGYTF. DNA for the CDR3: TGTGCCAGCAGTGAAGTGACAGGGGAGTTCCATGGCTACACCTTC.

The sample holds a few counts of this clone. The V gene is TRBV18, the J gene TRBJ2-7, with D perhaps matching TRBD1 or TRBD2 (5 bases each). V lost 6 bases to trimming and J lost 0 bases, with 18 bases between them. Germline V gives CDR1 KGHSH, CDR2 LQKENI. The CDR3 covers 16 residues. DNA of the CDR3: TGTGCCAGCTCGCCCCAGGGACCTGGGGGCTCCTACGAGCAGTACTTC. Amino acids: CASSPQGPGGSYEQYF.

This clone was observed a handful of times. The sample contains more than one DNA sequence encoding this CDR3. The V and J genes are TRBV2 and TRBJ1-5; 7 bases agree with TRBD1. Germline assignment: CDR1 SNHLY and CDR2 FYNNEI. Trimming removed 4 bases from V and 5 bases from J; junction bases left unmatched: 5. This CDR3 region has 14 residues. The CDR3 sequence: CASSGQGRDQPQHF. In DNA, the CDR3 is TGTGCCAGCAGTGGACAGGGTCGGGATCAGCCCCAGCATTTT.

The rearrangement joins TRBV1 to TRBJ2-7; no check of the table's D call, TRBD1, against the DNA was made. TRBV1 is tagged as a pseudogene. The CDR3 covers 13 residues. CDR3 DNA sequence: TGCACCAGCCCAACGGACAGCTCCTACGAGCAGTACTTC. Amino acid sequence: CTSPTDSSYEQYF.

This clone turned up a few times. The chain recombines TRBV2 with TRBJ1-6; 9 positions match TRBD1. This CDR3 comprises 14 residues. The trim removed 10 bases at V and 9 bases at J, leaving 10 bases unmatched. The germline CDR1 and CDR2 sequences are SNHLY and FYNNEI. The CDR3 sequence: CATFRDREGSPLHF. CDR3 bases: TGTGCCACTTTCCGGGACAGGGAGGGTTCACCCCTCCACTTT.

V is TRBV28 and J is TRBJ1-2; unclear D gene. Trimming removed 6 bases at V and 7 bases at J, with 12 bases between. CDR1 and CDR2 (germline): MDHEN, SYDVKM. The CDR3 sequence is 12 residues long. The CDR3 region is CASSRTGSGYTF. Written as DNA, the CDR3 is TGTGCCAGCAGCCGTACGGGGAGTGGCTACACCTTC.

V and J are TRBV4-1 and TRBJ2-3; 8 nucleotides match TRBD2. CDR3 length: 15 residues. Germline trimming cut 1 base from V and 5 bases from J; bases unmatched to any gene: 5. Germline V lookup: CDR1 MGHRA, CDR2 YSYEKL. This CDR3 is CASSQVRGGLDTQYF. The DNA of the CDR3 is TGCGCCAGCAGCCAAGTCCGGGGGGGCTTAGATACGCAGTATTTT.

This clone has only a few counts. This chain links TRBV15 with TRBJ1-2; no definite D call. Germline V lookup: CDR1 LNHNV, CDR2 YYDKDF (reference sequence). The CDR3 runs 13 residues. The V gene lost 1 base and the J gene lost 0 bases, with 3 bases spanning the gap. The CDR3 DNA reads as TGTGCCACCAGCAGAGTACCTAACTATGGCTACACCTTC. Translation gives CATSRVPNYGYTF.

This clone was picked up a small number of times. CDR3 residues: CASSEYEGAKNIQYF. CDR3 DNA sequence: TGTGCCAGCAGTGAATACGAAGGAGCCAAAAACATTCAGTACTTC. The V and J genes are TRBV25-1 and TRBJ2-4; D not resolved. V dropped 0 bases and J dropped 0 bases, with 6 bases sitting between them. This CDR3 contains 15 residues. Germline CDR1 reads MGHDK; CDR2 reads SYGVNS.

CDR3 in amino acids: CASSWGQPNTGELFF. The CDR3 DNA follows: TGTGCCAGCAGCTGGGGACAGCCGAACACCGGGGAGCTGTTTTTT. The chain joins TRBV7-9 to TRBJ2-2; 7 positions agree with TRBD1. Germline-derived CDR1 and CDR2 are SEHNR and FQNEAQ (reference sequence). The CDR3 loop spans 15 amino acids. J gave up 0 bases and V 4 bases, and 2 bases lay outside the gene matches.

This clone was seen a handful of times. This CDR3 is also generated by other DNA sequences in the sample. The chain uses TRBV6-6 and TRBJ2-5, with unresolved D. V was trimmed by 6 bases and J by 5 bases, leaving 7 bases between them. CDR3 length: 11 amino acids. Germline V gives CDR1 MNHNY, CDR2 SVGAGI (reference sequence). This CDR3 reads CASRARETQYF. Written as DNA, the CDR3 is TGTGCCAGCAGAGCGAGGGAGACCCAGTACTTC.

The chain combines TRBV10-3 with TRBJ2-3, with a tentative D call TRBD1 (5 bases). The CDR3 is 14 amino acids. CDR1 is ENHRY and CDR2 is SYGVKD in the germline V gene. Trimming took 5 bases from V and 2 from J, leaving 11 bases between them. The CDR3 bases are TGTGCCATCAGTAACCAGGGCCCCACAGATACGCAGTATTTT. Its translation is CAISNQGPTDTQYF.

V and J are TRBV6-6 and TRBJ1-1, with 9 nucleotides matching TRBD1. From germline, CDR1 is MNHNY and CDR2 SVGAGI (reference sequence). Losses at the gene ends were 7 bases for V and 4 bases for J; bases not matched to a gene: 4. The CDR3 loop spans 13 amino acids. The CDR3 sequence is CASTKTGGTEAFF. The CDR3 DNA reads as TGTGCCAGCACCAAGACAGGGGGCACTGAAGCTTTCTTT.

This clone showed up just a few times. This sequence joins TRBV11-2 and TRBJ2-1; D remains unclear. Germline-derived CDR1 and CDR2 are SGHAT and FQNNGV. This CDR3 spans 12 amino acids. The ends were cut back, 1 base at V and 7 bases at J, with 5 bases in the middle. This CDR3 reads CASSLVVNEQFF. The CDR3 DNA reads as TGTGCCAGCAGCTTAGTAGTAAATGAGCAGTTCTTC.

This clone was seen more than once but under ten times. V and J are TRBV10-1 and TRBJ2-1; the D gene is possibly TRBD2 (5 bases). The V and J ends lost 3 bases and 9 bases respectively, with 12 bases between them. CDR3 length: 13 residues. Germline V gene lookup returns CDR1 WNHNN and CDR2 SYGVQD (reference sequence). The CDR3 DNA sequence: TGCGCCAGCAGTGAAAGGGTAGCGACTGAGCAGTTCTTC. Translating it yields CASSERVATEQFF.

This clone was counted only a few times. This chain uses TRBV2 with TRBJ1-5, with D possibly TRBD1 on 6 matching bases. V dropped 8 bases and J dropped 0 bases, with 11 bases sitting between them. The CDR3 is 14 amino acids. Germline CDR1 SNHLY, CDR2 FYNNEI. The CDR3 reads CASHRQDSNQPQHF. The CDR3 DNA reads TGTGCCAGCCACAGACAGGATAGCAATCAGCCCCAGCATTTT.

This clone turned up a few times. This chain joins TRBV25-1 and TRBJ1-1; no definite D call. The CDR3 runs to 17 residues. V shed 4 bases and J shed 1 base, with 19 bases lying between them. CDR1 and CDR2 from the germline V gene are MGHDK and SYGVNS. CDR3 bases: TGTGCCAGCAGTGTGGCCTTTGGAGGAAGCAGGAACACTGAAGCTTTCTTT. This sequence encodes CASSVAFGGSRNTEAFF.

The rearrangement joins TRBV10-3 to TRBJ2-1; 8 bases map to TRBD2. CDR3 length: 16 residues. Germline V gene data show CDR1 as ENHRY and CDR2 as SYGVKD. The trim removed 0 bases at V and 5 bases at J, leaving 6 bases unmatched. This CDR3 reads CAISESLAGMDNEQFF. The CDR3 nucleotides read TGTGCCATCAGTGAGTCCTTAGCGGGGATGGACAATGAGCAGTTCTTC.

This sequence joins TRBV7-8 and TRBJ2-3; maybe TRBD2 (7 bases). The CDR3 covers 17 residues. Trimming removed 5 bases at V and 4 bases at J, with 22 bases between. The germline gives CDR1 SGHVS, CDR2 FQNEAQ. CDR3 DNA: TGTGCCAGCAGCCCCAAGATAACGGGGGGCAGGTCAGATACGCAGTATTTT. Protein product: CASSPKITGGRSDTQYF.

This clone has a handful of counts. This sequence joins TRBV14 and TRBJ1-5, with 8 bases matching TRBD1. Per the germline V gene, CDR1 is SGHDN and CDR2 is FVKESK. Trimming cost V 5 bases and J 7 bases; bases outside gene matches: 4. CDR3 length: 13 residues. The chain's CDR3 is CASSRTGGQPQHF. The CDR3 DNA is TGTGCCAGCAGCAGAACAGGGGGACAGCCCCAGCATTTT.

This clone came up a few times. This rearrangement joins TRBV27 to TRBJ1-5, with unresolved D. Germline CDR1 is MNHEY and CDR2 is SMNVEV (reference sequence). Trimming stripped 3 bases from V and 2 bases from J, with 5 bases between. The CDR3 extends over 13 amino acids. The chain's CDR3 is CASSLMGNQPQHF. In DNA, the CDR3 is TGTGCCAGCAGTTTGATGGGCAATCAGCCCCAGCATTTT.

The chain employs TRBV6-5 and TRBJ2-7; no definite D call. Trimming shortened V by 5 bases and J by 0 bases, and 11 bases separated the two germline ends. Looked up from germline, CDR1 is MNHEY and CDR2 is SVGAGI. The CDR3 contains 14 residues. The CDR3: CASSLGRSSYEQYF. CDR3 nucleotide sequence: TGTGCCAGCAGTCTAGGACGGAGCTCCTACGAGCAGTACTTC.

The sample holds a few counts of this clone. The CDR3 coding sequence is TGTGCCACCGTCCAATTGGATGAAGAGACCCAGTACTTC. This encodes CATVQLDEETQYF. The V call is TRBV15, the J call TRBJ2-5, with no clear D. The CDR3 covers 13 residues. CDR1 LNHNV and CDR2 YYDKDF come from the germline V gene (reference sequence). With 8 bases removed from V and 3 bases from J, the gap between germline ends came to 13 bases.

The rearrangement links TRBV2 to TRBJ1-1, with TRBD1 as a possible D gene (6 bases). The CDR3 is 14 amino acids. Germline loops: CDR1 SNHLY, CDR2 FYNNEI. V dropped 10 bases and J dropped 3 bases, with 18 bases sitting between them. Here the CDR3 reads CATKGRGYYTEAFF. In nucleotides, the CDR3 is TGTGCCACCAAGGGCAGGGGATATTACACTGAAGCTTTCTTT.

This clone was observed a few times. This chain links TRBV30 with TRBJ2-3, with 8 bases lining up with TRBD2. Germline assignment: CDR1 GTSNPN and CDR2 SVGIG (reference sequence). The CDR3 loop spans 16 amino acids. V lost 2 bases to trimming and J lost 1 base; unmatched junction nucleotides: 8. CDR3 loop: CAWSPSHGGGTDTQYF. CDR3 sequence (DNA): TGTGCCTGGAGTCCCTCCCACGGGGGGGGCACAGATACGCAGTATTTT. Full variable domain (outside the CDR3, taken from reference TRBV30 and TRBJ2-3): SQTIHQWPATLVQPVGSPLSLECTVEGTSNPNLYWYRQAAGRGLQLLFYSVGIGQISSEVPQNLSASRPQDRQFILSSKKLLLSDSGFYLCAWSPSHGGGTDTQYFGPGTRLTVL.